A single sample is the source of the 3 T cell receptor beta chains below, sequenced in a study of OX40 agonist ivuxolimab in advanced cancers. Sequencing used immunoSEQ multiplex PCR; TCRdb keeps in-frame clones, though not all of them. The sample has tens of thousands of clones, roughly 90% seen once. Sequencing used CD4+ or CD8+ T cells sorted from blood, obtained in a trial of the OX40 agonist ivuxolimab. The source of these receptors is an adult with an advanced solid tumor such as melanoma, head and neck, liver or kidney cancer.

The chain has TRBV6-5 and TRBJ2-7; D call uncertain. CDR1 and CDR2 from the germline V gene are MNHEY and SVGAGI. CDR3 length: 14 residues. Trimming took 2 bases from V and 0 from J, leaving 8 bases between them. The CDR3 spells CASSYVKGSYEQYF. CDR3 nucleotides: TGTGCCAGCAGTTACGTAAAGGGCTCCTACGAGCAGTACTTC.

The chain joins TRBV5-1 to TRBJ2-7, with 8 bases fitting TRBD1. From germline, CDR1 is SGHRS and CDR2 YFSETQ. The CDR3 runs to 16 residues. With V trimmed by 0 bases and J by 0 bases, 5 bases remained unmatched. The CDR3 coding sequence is TGCGCCAGCAGCTTGGCAAGGACAGGGACCTCCTACGAGCAGTACTTC. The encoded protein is CASSLARTGTSYEQYF.

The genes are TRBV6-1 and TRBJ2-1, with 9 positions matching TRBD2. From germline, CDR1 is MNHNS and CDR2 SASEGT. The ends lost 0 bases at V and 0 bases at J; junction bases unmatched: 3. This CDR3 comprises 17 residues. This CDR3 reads CASSEAVSGSSYNEQFF. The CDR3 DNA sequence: TGTGCCAGCAGTGAAGCAGTTAGCGGGAGCTCCTACAATGAGCAGTTCTTC.